A selection of T cell receptor beta chains follows, all from one sample in a study. Some clones are missing from TCRdb's copy, which holds only in-frame ones; the method was immunoSEQ multiplex PCR. The data contain 40,000 to 55,000 clones, 80% to 95% of them seen just once; the ten biggest clones take up roughly 10%. Sequenced input: PBMCs. These receptors were obtained from a man in his forties with rheumatoid arthritis. Both conserved end residues are part of each CDR3. A D gene is named only where the DNA matches it firmly.

D gene: NA; V gene: TRBV18; J gene: TRBJ1-1; CDR3 DNA: TGTGCCAGCTCGATTGACAAAATGAACACTGAAGCTTTCTTT; CDR3 protein: CASSIDKMNTEAFF
D gene: NA; V gene: TRBV4-2; J gene: TRBJ2-7; CDR3 DNA: TGTGCCAGCAGCCAAGACGTTCCAGGGACGGGGGAGCAGTACTTC; CDR3 protein: CASSQDVPGTGEQYF
D gene: NA; V gene: TRBV18; J gene: TRBJ1-1; CDR3 DNA: TGTGCCAGCTCTCCGGGACGCACAATGAACACTGAAGCTTTCTTT; CDR3 protein: CASSPGRTMNTEAFF
D gene: NA; V gene: TRBV3-1/TRBV3-2; J gene: TRBJ1-2; CDR3 DNA: TGTGCCAGCAGCCAAGATCTGGGTCTCACCTTC; CDR3 protein: CASSQDLGLTF
D gene: NA; V gene: TRBV5-5; J gene: TRBJ1-1; CDR3 DNA: TGTGCCAGCAGCTCCCCCCGACAGATCCAAGCTTTCTTT; CDR3 protein: CASSSPRQIQAFF
D gene: NA; V gene: TRBV24-1; J gene: TRBJ2-1; CDR3 DNA: TGTGCCACCAGTGATTTCTACAATGAGCAGTTCTTC; CDR3 protein: CATSDFYNEQFF
D gene: NA; V gene: TRBV11-2; J gene: TRBJ1-5; CDR3 DNA: TGTGCCAGCAGCGAGGGGGTTAGCAATCAGCCCCAGCATTTT; CDR3 protein: CASSEGVSNQPQHF
D gene: TRBD2; V gene: TRBV29-1; J gene: TRBJ2-3; CDR3 DNA: TGCAGCACCGGGACTAGCGGATTCACAGATACGCAGTATTTT; CDR3 protein: CSTGTSGFTDTQYF
D gene: TRBD2; V gene: TRBV24-1; J gene: TRBJ2-1; CDR3 DNA: TGTGCCACCAGTACGGGGGGGGACTACAATGAGCAGTTCTTC; CDR3 protein: CATSTGGDYNEQFF
D gene: NA; V gene: TRBV11-3; J gene: TRBJ1-1; CDR3 DNA: TGTGCCAGCAGCTCAGTTTCCTCCTCTGAAGCTTTCTTT; CDR3 protein: CASSSVSSSEAFF
D gene: NA; V gene: TRBV12-5; J gene: TRBJ1-1; CDR3 DNA: TGTGCTAGTGGTTCTCGTGAGGGGGCTGAAGCTTTCTTT; CDR3 protein: CASGSREGAEAFF
D gene: TRBD2; V gene: TRBV11-2; J gene: TRBJ2-1; CDR3 DNA: TGTGCCAGCAGCTTCGGACTAGCGGGCGGCAATGAGCAGTTCTTC; CDR3 protein: CASSFGLAGGNEQFF
D gene: NA; V gene: TRBV29-1; J gene: TRBJ2-3; CDR3 DNA: TGCAGCGTTGAGAGGGGCCTGGGAGATACGCAGTATTTT; CDR3 protein: CSVERGLGDTQYF
D gene: NA; V gene: TRBV7-2; J gene: TRBJ2-7; CDR3 DNA: TGTGCCAGCAGCTTATTCAGCTCCTACGAGCAGTACTTC; CDR3 protein: CASSLFSSYEQYF
D gene: NA; V gene: TRBV6-6; J gene: TRBJ1-5; CDR3 DNA: TGTGCCAGCATACGAAACGGCGGTAGTCAGCCCCAGCATTTT; CDR3 protein: CASIRNGGSQPQHF